Below, 15 T cell receptor beta chains from the same sample are listed, as sequenced in a study of T cell changes during pregnancy in multiple sclerosis. Data came from immunoSEQ multiplex PCR; TCRdb stores just in-frame clones and leaves some out. The repertoire holds 23,000 or so clones, with about nine tenths as singletons. Material: CD8+ T cells from peripheral blood mononuclear cells, obtained in the first trimester of pregnancy. These receptors were collected from a female donor in good health, enrolled as a control in a pregnancy study.

The chain is built from TRBV18 and TRBJ2-2; D is ambiguous. V gave up 6 bases and J gave up 4 bases, with 15 bases separating them. The CDR3 totals 15 residues. Germline CDR1 reads KGHSH; CDR2 reads LQKENI. CDR3 bases: TGTGCCAGCTCCGAGGCCTCGGATGTCACCGGGGAGCTGTTTTTT. This sequence encodes CASSEASDVTGELFF.

The rearrangement uses TRBV19 and TRBJ1-5, with D maybe TRBD1 (5 bases). Germline CDR1 and CDR2: LNHDA and SQIVND (reference sequence). Trimming took off 3 bases at V and 7 bases at J, with 16 bases between the two ends. CDR3 length: 15 residues. Here the CDR3 reads CASSMRRGGGQPQHF. The DNA for the CDR3 is TGTGCCAGTAGTATGAGGAGGGGAGGCGGCCAGCCCCAGCATTTT.

V gene TRBV2 combines with J gene TRBJ1-1; no firm D call. With 7 bases removed from V and 5 bases from J, the gap between germline ends came to 14 bases. This CDR3 has 13 residues. Germline V gene sequence: CDR1 SNHLY, CDR2 FYNNEI. CDR3 loop: CASTPISGTEAFF. DNA for the CDR3: TGTGCCAGCACCCCGATCTCGGGGACTGAAGCTTTCTTT.

V and J are TRBV28 and TRBJ2-2; TRBD1 matches at 7 bases. Germline V gives CDR1 MDHEN, CDR2 SYDVKM. The trim removed 6 bases at V and 0 bases at J, leaving 7 bases unmatched. The CDR3 consists of 16 residues. CDR3: CASSDPGQTNTGELFF. CDR3 in DNA: TGTGCCAGCAGCGATCCGGGACAGACGAACACCGGGGAGCTGTTTTTT.

The rearrangement uses TRBV9 and TRBJ1-1; unclear D gene. Germline assignment: CDR1 SGDLS and CDR2 YYNGEE. The CDR3 loop spans 14 amino acids. V lost 2 bases, J lost 3 bases, and 11 bases lay in between. DNA for the CDR3: TGTGCCAGCAGCGTTCGCAATACGGACACTGAAGCTTTCTTT. This gives the protein CASSVRNTDTEAFF. The full variable domain, rest sourced from reference TRBV9 and TRBJ1-1, is DSGVTQTPKHLITATGQRVTLRCSPRSGDLSVYWYQQSLDQGLQFLIQYYNGEERAKGNILERFSAQQFPDLHSELNLSSLELGDSALYFCASSVRNTDTEAFFGQGTRLTVV.

The chain joins TRBV7-9 to TRBJ1-6; tentative D call: TRBD1 (6 bases). The CDR3 covers 14 residues. Germline V gene lookup returns CDR1 SEHNR and CDR2 FQNEAQ (reference sequence). The V and J ends lost 11 bases and 4 bases respectively, with 15 bases between them. Here the CDR3 reads CAGRQDGYNSPLHF. CDR3 bases: TGTGCCGGAAGACAGGACGGGTATAATTCACCCCTCCACTTT.

The chain has TRBV4-3 and TRBJ2-5; 9 bases line up with TRBD1. V trimming: 3 bases; J trimming: 5 bases; junction bases outside the gene matches: 13. CDR3 length: 17 amino acids. Looked up from germline, CDR1 is LGHNA and CDR2 is YSLEER. CDR3 sequence (DNA): TGCGCCAGCAGCCACGCACCGGGGGGACAGGGTTGGGAGACCCAGTACTTC. Its translation is CASSHAPGGQGWETQYF.

The chain uses TRBV5-1 and TRBJ2-7; a weak D match, TRBD1 (5 bases). Trimming left V 4 bases short and J 1 base short, with 9 bases between. The germline CDR1 and CDR2 sequences are SGHRS and YFSETQ. CDR3 length: 13 amino acids. The CDR3 DNA reads TGCGCCAGCAGCCCGACAGAGTCCTACGAGCAGTACTTC. Protein sequence: CASSPTESYEQYF.

The chain recombines TRBV4-3 with TRBJ2-4; the match to TRBD1 covers 8 bases. V dropped 4 bases and J dropped 1; count of bases not matched to a gene: 15. The germline CDR1 and CDR2 sequences are LGHNA and YSLEER. CDR3 length: 19 amino acids. The CDR3 DNA follows: TGCGCCAGCAGCCCTTCATCAGGGGGCGTTATTGCGGCCAAAAACATTCAGTACTTC. Its translation is CASSPSSGGVIAAKNIQYF.

The DNA for the CDR3 is TGTGCCAGCAGTCCGACACCTACCGGGGAGCTGTTTTTT. This sequence encodes CASSPTPTGELFF. V is TRBV7-9 and J is TRBJ2-2; no clear D gene. V was cut by 6 bases and J by 5 bases, with 10 bases left in between. The germline V gene encodes CDR1 SEHNR and CDR2 FQNEAQ (reference sequence). This CDR3 is built from 13 residues. Combining the CDR3 with reference TRBV7-9 and TRBJ2-2 gives the whole variable domain DTGVSQNPRHKITKRGQNVTFRCDPISEHNRLYWYRQTLGQGPEFLTYFQNEAQLEKSRLLSDRFSAERPKGSFSTLEIQRTEQGDSAMYLCASSPTPTGELFFGEGSRLTVL.

J is TRBJ1-1 and V is TRBV10-1; D is unresolved. The CDR3 totals 18 residues. V gave up 6 bases and J gave up 0 bases, with 23 bases separating them. The germline gives CDR1 WNHNN, CDR2 SYGVQD (reference sequence). The DNA of the CDR3 is TGCGCCAGCAGAGATGGAAGGTTTACAGAGCCGTTGAACACTGAAGCTTTCTTT. Protein sequence: CASRDGRFTEPLNTEAFF.

The V gene is TRBV27, the J gene TRBJ2-5; D is unresolved. The DNA matches TRBJ2-7 better at its end, which makes the J call doubtful. Germline V gives CDR1 MNHEY, CDR2 SMNVEV (reference sequence). The CDR3 has 11 amino acids. The CDR3 loop is CASSNFYEQYF. The CDR3 nucleotides read TGTGCCAGCAGCAATTTCTACGAGCAGTACTTC.

This chain connects TRBV19 to TRBJ1-5, with TRBD1 identical over 9 bases. Trimming removed 6 bases from V and 0 bases from J; junction bases left unmatched: 18. This CDR3 contains 20 residues. CDR1 and CDR2 from the germline V gene are LNHDA and SQIVND (reference sequence). The CDR3 DNA reads as TGTGCCAGTAGAAATCGCACGCCGGGACAGGGACGATTTAGCAATCAGCCCCAGCATTTT. Its protein is CASRNRTPGQGRFSNQPQHF.

V and J are TRBV10-3 and TRBJ1-3; D ambiguous. Germline V gives CDR1 ENHRY, CDR2 SYGVKD. The CDR3 has 17 amino acids. V lost 2 bases and J lost 0, with 14 bases in between. CDR3 sequence (DNA): TGTGCCATCAGTGAGAAGTCAGGAACAGTCTCTGGAAACACCATATATTTT. It codes for CAISEKSGTVSGNTIYF.

This clone was seen a single time. The chain employs TRBV7-9 and TRBJ2-6, with D unresolved. CDR1 is SEHNR and CDR2 is FQNEAQ in the germline V gene (reference sequence). Trimming stripped 5 bases from V and 0 bases from J, with 11 bases between. This CDR3 comprises 16 residues. CDR3 sequence: CASSHFTDSGANVLTF. The CDR3 DNA is TGTGCCAGCAGCCATTTCACAGACTCTGGGGCCAACGTCCTGACTTTC.